This TCR beta chain was profiled in a study of blood T cell repertoires in COVID-19. On the study more broadly: Spain, Italy and the United States supplied samples that represented acute and convalescent COVID-19. Sources were T cells, B-cell-depleted T cells, or PBMCs; the material itself was cDNA or gDNA.

The V segment lost 5 bases and the J segment 0 bases; nucleotides outside the gene matches: 4. Germline loops: CDR1 SEHNR, CDR2 FQNEAQ (reference sequence). The CDR3 runs 14 residues. This clone appeared once. Per the study methods: Reference gene primer amplification gave estimated nucleated cell counts. Only in-frame clones appear in the TCRdb table, and some are missing; sequencing was by immunoSEQ multiplex PCR. D and trimming come from the DNA, and the V and J calls and clone size come from that table. The table shows 200,000 to 250,000 clones, with 84% occurring only once. Sequencing was done on a sample of peripheral blood. The V call is TRBV7-9, the J call TRBJ2-7, with 7 bases matching TRBD1. The receptor was derived from a young man with active or convalescent COVID-19. The CDR3 DNA is TGTGCCAGCAGCCTTACAGGGGCCTCCTACGAGCAGTACTTC. Amino acids: CASSLTGASYEQYF.